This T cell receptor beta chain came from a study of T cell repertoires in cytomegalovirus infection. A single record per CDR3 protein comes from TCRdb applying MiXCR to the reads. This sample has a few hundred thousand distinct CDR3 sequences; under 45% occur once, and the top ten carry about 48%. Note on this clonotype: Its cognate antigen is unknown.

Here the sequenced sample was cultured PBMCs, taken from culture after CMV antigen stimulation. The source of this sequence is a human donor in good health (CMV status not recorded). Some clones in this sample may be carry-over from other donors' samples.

The CDR3 spells CASSPQFGWPQETQYF. DNA of the CDR3: TGTGCCAGCAGCCCCCAGTTTGGATGGCCTCAAGAGACCCAGTACTTC. The chain carries TRBV7-2 and TRBJ2-5; D ambiguous. Germline CDR1 is SGHTA and CDR2 is FQGNSA. Trimming stripped 5 bases from V and 2 bases from J, with 18 bases between. The CDR3 is 16 amino acids.